This TCR beta chain originates from a study of Tregs in tolerant kidney transplant recipients. About this clone: The antigen remains unidentified.

Findings of the study overall: Findings come from small patient numbers and require larger validation.

In germline, CDR1 is SEHNR, CDR2 FQNEAQ (reference sequence). V shed 4 bases and J 5 bases; nucleotides not matched to a gene: 11. The CDR3 has 16 residues. Only in-frame clones appear in the TCRdb table, and some are missing; sequencing was by immunoSEQ multiplex PCR. The sample has about 120,000 clones, roughly 93% seen once. The material sequenced was CD4+ T cells from blood. The clonotype comes from a human donor in good health. The V gene is TRBV7-9, the J gene TRBJ2-5; 9 positions match TRBD1. CDR3 DNA: TGTGCCAGCAGCTCCTCGTCGACAGGGGGTTTGGAGACCCAGTACTTC. This encodes CASSSSSTGGLETQYF.